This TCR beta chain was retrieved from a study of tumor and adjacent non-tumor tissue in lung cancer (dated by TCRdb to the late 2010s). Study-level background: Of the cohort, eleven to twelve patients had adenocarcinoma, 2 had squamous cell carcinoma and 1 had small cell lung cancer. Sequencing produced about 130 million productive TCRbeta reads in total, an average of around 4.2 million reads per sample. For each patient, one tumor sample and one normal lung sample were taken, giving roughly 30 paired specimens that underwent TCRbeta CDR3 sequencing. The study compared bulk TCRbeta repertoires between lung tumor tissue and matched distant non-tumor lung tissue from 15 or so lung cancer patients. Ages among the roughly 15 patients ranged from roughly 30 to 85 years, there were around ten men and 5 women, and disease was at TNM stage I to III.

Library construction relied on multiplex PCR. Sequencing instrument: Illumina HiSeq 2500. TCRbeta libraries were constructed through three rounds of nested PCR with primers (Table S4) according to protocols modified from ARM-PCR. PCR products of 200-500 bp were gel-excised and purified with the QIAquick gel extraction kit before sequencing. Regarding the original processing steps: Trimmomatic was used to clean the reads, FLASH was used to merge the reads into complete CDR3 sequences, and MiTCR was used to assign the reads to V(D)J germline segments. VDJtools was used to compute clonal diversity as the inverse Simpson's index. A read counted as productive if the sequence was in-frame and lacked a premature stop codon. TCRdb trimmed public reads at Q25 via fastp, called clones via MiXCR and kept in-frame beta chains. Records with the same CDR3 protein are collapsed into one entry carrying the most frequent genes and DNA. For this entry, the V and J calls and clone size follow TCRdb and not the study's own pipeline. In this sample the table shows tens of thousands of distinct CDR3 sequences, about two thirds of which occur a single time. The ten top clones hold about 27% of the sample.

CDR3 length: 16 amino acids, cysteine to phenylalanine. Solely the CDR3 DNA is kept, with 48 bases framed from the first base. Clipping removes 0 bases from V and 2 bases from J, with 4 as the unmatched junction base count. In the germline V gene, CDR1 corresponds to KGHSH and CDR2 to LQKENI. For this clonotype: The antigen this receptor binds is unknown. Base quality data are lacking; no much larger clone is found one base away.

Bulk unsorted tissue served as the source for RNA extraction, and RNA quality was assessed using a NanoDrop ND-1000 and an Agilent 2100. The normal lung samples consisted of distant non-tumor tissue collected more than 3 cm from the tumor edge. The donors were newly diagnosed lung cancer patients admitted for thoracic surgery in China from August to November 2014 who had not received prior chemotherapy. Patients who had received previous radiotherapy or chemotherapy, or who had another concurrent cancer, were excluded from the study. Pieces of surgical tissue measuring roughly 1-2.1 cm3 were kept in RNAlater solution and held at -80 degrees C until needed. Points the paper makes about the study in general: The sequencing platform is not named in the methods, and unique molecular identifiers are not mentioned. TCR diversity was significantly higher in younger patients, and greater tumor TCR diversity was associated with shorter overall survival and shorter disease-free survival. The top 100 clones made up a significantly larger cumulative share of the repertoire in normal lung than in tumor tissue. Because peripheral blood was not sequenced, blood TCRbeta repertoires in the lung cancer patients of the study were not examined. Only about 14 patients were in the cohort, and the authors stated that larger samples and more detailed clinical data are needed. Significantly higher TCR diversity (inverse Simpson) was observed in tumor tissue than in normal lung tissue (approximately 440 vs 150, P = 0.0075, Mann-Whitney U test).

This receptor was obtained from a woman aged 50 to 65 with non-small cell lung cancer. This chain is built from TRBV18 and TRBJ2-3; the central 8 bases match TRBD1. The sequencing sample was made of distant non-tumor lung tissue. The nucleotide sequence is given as TGTGCCAGCTCACCACCCAGGGGGCAAAACACAGATACGCAGTATTTT. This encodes CASSPPRGQNTDTQYF. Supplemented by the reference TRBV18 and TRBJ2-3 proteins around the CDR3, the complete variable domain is NAGVMQNPRHLVRRRGQEARLRCSPMKGHSHVYWYRQLPEEGLKFMVYLQKENIIDESGMPKERFSAEFPKEGPSILRIQQVVRGDSAAYFCASSPPRGQNTDTQYFGPGTRLTVL.